The TCR beta chain described here comes from a study of T cell changes during pregnancy in multiple sclerosis. Germline lookup yields CDR1 SNHLY and CDR2 FYNNEI. There are 14 residues in the CDR3. V was pared by 2 bases and J by 5 bases, with 4 bases of the junction left unmatched. Profiled with immunoSEQ multiplex PCR; TCRdb holds only in-frame clones, not every one. Of about 41,000 clones in the sample, more than 90% were seen once. This chain joins TRBV2 and TRBJ2-7, with 9 bases lining up with TRBD1. Specimen: CD8+ T cells from peripheral blood mononuclear cells, collected in the third trimester of pregnancy. The TCR originated in a female donor with multiple sclerosis, enrolled in a pregnancy study. In DNA form, the CDR3 reads TGTGCCAGCAGTGAAACAGGGGGCTTCGACGAGCAGTACTTC. Its protein is CASSETGGFDEQYF.